These 14 T cell receptor beta chains were all obtained from the same sample, sequenced in a study of PD-L1 blockade in urothelial cancer. Assay: immunoSEQ multiplex PCR; the TCRdb copy retains only in-frame clones and omits some. Of over 100,000 clones listed, 85% to 95% are singletons. Time point: peripheral blood 6 weeks after treatment start. Sequenced material: PBMCs, taken around atezolizumab (anti-PD-L1) treatment. The receptor set was obtained from a man in his 60s with urothelial cancer.

The V and J genes are TRBV5-4 and TRBJ2-3, with 10 bases matching TRBD1. This CDR3 spans 17 amino acids. In germline, CDR1 is SGHNT, CDR2 YYREEE (reference sequence). With V trimmed by 0 bases and J by 4 bases, 8 bases remained unmatched. The CDR3 loop reads CASSLGATGGMPDTQYF. CDR3 sequence (DNA): TGTGCCAGCAGCTTGGGGGCGACAGGGGGCATGCCAGATACGCAGTATTTT.

V and J are TRBV28 and TRBJ2-2; possible D gene TRBD1, 5 bases. V lost 5 bases and J 4 bases, leaving 11 bases between the germline ends. Germline loops: CDR1 MDHEN, CDR2 SYDVKM. CDR3 length equals 14 residues. Here the CDR3 DNA reads TGTGCCAGCAGTCCTGCAGGGCCCACCGGGGAGCTGTTTTTT. This encodes CASSPAGPTGELFF.

The chain uses TRBV7-3 and TRBJ2-7, with 9 positions matching TRBD2. Trimming at V came to 2 bases and at J to 6 bases, leaving 11 bases not matched to a gene. The germline CDR1 and CDR2 sequences are SGHTA and FQGTGA. The CDR3 runs 16 residues. CDR3 coding DNA: TGTGCCAGCAGCTTAGGGGCGGGTGGGGGACTAGCCGAGCAGTACTTC. Residues: CASSLGAGGGLAEQYF.

This chain uses TRBV5-1 with TRBJ2-2; TRBD2 agrees at 11 bases. CDR3 length equals 16 residues. Germline V gene data show CDR1 as SGHRS and CDR2 as YFSETQ. V lost 3 bases, J lost 4 bases, and 5 bases stayed unmatched. CDR3 nucleotide sequence: TGCGCCAGCAGCTCACTAGCGGGAGTTACCACCGGGGAGCTGTTTTTT. Encoded protein: CASSSLAGVTTGELFF.

V and J are TRBV6-4 and TRBJ2-3; D remains ambiguous. Trimming removed 3 bases from V and 0 bases from J, with 7 bases in between. Germline V lookup: CDR1 MRHNA, CDR2 SNTAGT. This CDR3 is built from 14 residues. The CDR3 region is CASSERYSTDTQYF. CDR3 nucleotides: TGTGCCAGCAGTGAGAGGTACAGCACAGATACGCAGTATTTT.

The V and J genes are TRBV21-1 and TRBJ2-2; the listed D gene, TRBD1, was not tested against the DNA. TRBV21-1 is deemed a pseudogene. This CDR3 comprises 15 residues. As DNA, the CDR3 is TGTGCCAGCAGCAATCGGACAGCGAACACCGGGGAGCTGTTTTTT. As protein: CASSNRTANTGELFF.

The chain carries TRBV27 and TRBJ2-1; TRBD2 agrees at 12 bases. This CDR3 has 17 amino acids. V dropped 6 bases and J dropped 4; count of bases not matched to a gene: 10. CDR1 and CDR2 (germline): MNHEY, SMNVEV (reference sequence). CDR3 nucleotides: TGTGCCAGCAGCCCAACTAGCGGGAGGACTACTTACAATGAGCAGTTCTTC. This translates into CASSPTSGRTTYNEQFF.

The rearrangement links TRBV6-1 to TRBJ2-3, with TRBD2 matching 13 bases. The CDR3 is 16 residues long. With V trimmed by 4 bases and J by 6 bases, 7 bases remained unmatched. Germline CDR1 MNHNS, CDR2 SASEGT. Written as DNA, the CDR3 is TGTGCCAGCAGTGTGGGACTAGCGGGACATTGGGATACGCAGTATTTT. Its protein is CASSVGLAGHWDTQYF.

This chain connects TRBV6-5 to TRBJ2-2; D possibly corresponds to TRBD2 (5 bases). V was cut by 6 bases and J by 4 bases, with 12 bases left in between. The germline CDR1 and CDR2 sequences are MNHEY and SVGAGI. CDR3 size: 14 residues. Here the CDR3 DNA reads TGTGCCAGCAGCCCGGACTGGACCACCGGGGAGCTGTTTTTT. Amino acids: CASSPDWTTGELFF.

The chain combines TRBV6-6 with TRBJ2-4; 7 bases fit TRBD1. The CDR3 runs to 15 residues. The V gene end was trimmed by 0 bases and the J gene end by 5 bases; junction bases not matched to a gene: 4. CDR1 is MNHNY and CDR2 is SVGAGI in the germline V gene (reference sequence). Here the CDR3 DNA reads TGTGCCAGCAGTTACTCACAGGGGCTCCAAAACATTCAGTACTTC. Protein: CASSYSQGLQNIQYF.

CDR3 sequence: CASSKRWRGGRETQYF. The CDR3 DNA sequence: TGTGCCAGCAGCAAACGGTGGCGGGGGGGCAGGGAGACCCAGTACTTC. The V gene is TRBV7-2, the J gene TRBJ2-5, with TRBD2 matching 9 bases. CDR1 SGHTA and CDR2 FQGNSA come from the germline V gene. The CDR3 runs 16 residues. V dropped 5 bases and J dropped 5; count of bases not matched to a gene: 12. Complete variable domain (other parts from reference TRBV7-2 and TRBJ2-5): GAGVSQSPSNKVTEKGKDVELRCDPISGHTALYWYRQSLGQGLEFLIYFQGNSAPDKSGLPSDRFSAERTGGSVSTLTIQRTQQEDSAVYLCASSKRWRGGRETQYFGPGTRLLVL.

This clone has just one count. This chain uses TRBV7-2 with TRBJ2-4; possible D gene TRBD1, 5 bases. Trimming stripped 5 bases from V and 6 bases from J, with 17 bases between. Germline CDR1 is SGHTA and CDR2 is FQGNSA. CDR3 length equals 15 residues. CDR3 residues: CASSQGAAWGNIQYF. The DNA for the CDR3 is TGTGCCAGCAGCCAAGGGGCGGCTTGGGGAAACATTCAGTACTTC.

The rearrangement uses TRBV7-6 and TRBJ2-5, with D unresolved. CDR1 is SGHVS and CDR2 is FNYEAQ in the germline V gene. This CDR3 is built from 13 residues. Trimming pared 1 base from V and 1 base from J, leaving 4 bases between. Here the CDR3 DNA reads TGTGCCAGCAGCTTAGTACTCCAAGAGACCCAGTACTTC. This gives the protein CASSLVLQETQYF.

The chain has TRBV28 and TRBJ2-3; 11 nucleotides align to TRBD2. CDR3 length: 17 amino acids. The V gene's germline CDR1 is MDHEN and CDR2 SYDVKM. After removal of 5 bases from V and 0 bases from J, the junction contained 7 bases not matched to a gene. The CDR3 is CASSLSGRAGSTDTQYF. Written as DNA, the CDR3 is TGTGCCAGCAGTCTTAGCGGGAGGGCCGGGAGCACAGATACGCAGTATTTT.